This TCR beta chain was identified during a study of T cells in Graves' hyperthyroidism and ophthalmopathy. Amplification of TCR beta CDR3 regions used RNA as the template. TCR CDR3 regions were first amplified by RT-PCR with HTBI primers. Via MiXCR, TCRdb re-called the multiplex PCR reads, giving one row per CDR3 protein. Here the sample spans about 520,000 distinct CDR3 sequences, around 21% being singletons. The PBMCs were taken from 10 ml of fresh peripheral blood. V lost 3 bases and J lost 1, with 10 bases in between. The V gene's germline CDR1 is SGDLS and CDR2 YYNGEE. The CDR3 is 14 amino acids. In its sample, this clonotype was seen many times.

The sequence was obtained from a man between 18 and 29 years old with Graves' hyperthyroidism. The rearrangement joins TRBV9 to TRBJ1-2; D gene uncertain. The sample taken for sequencing was blood. The CDR3 region is CASSGPTGNYGYTF. In DNA form, the CDR3 reads TGTGCCAGCAGCGGTCCCACGGGTAACTATGGCTACACCTTC.